This T cell receptor (beta chain) stems from a study of beta chain features in type 1 diabetes. Reverse transcription of all isolated RNA meant that expressed TCRB transcripts were sequenced. Measured with immunoSEQ multiplex PCR; TCRdb has only the in-frame clones, and not every one. The sample consists of about 160,000 clones, roughly 59% of them appearing once. Of note for this clone: Its antigen remains unknown.

Study results and limitations: Patients' naive, central memory and Treg TCRB repertoires seemed closer to one another than those of healthy donors. There was a moderate but significant shortening of TCRB CDR3s in all four CD4+ subsets of Type 1 diabetes patients. Cells carrying high TCR expression could end up over-represented when cDNA is sequenced. A pattern of fewer insertions and more deletions at VDJ junctions was seen in type 1 diabetes patients.

Every participating donor gave one draw, a heparinised blood sample averaging about 120 mL. CDR3 length: 13 residues. Germline CDR1 and CDR2: GTSNPN and SVGIG (reference sequence). Trimming shortened V by 3 bases and J by 7 bases, and 10 bases separated the two germline ends. V gene TRBV30 combines with J gene TRBJ1-6, with a possible D match to TRBD1 (6 bases). The receptor was isolated from a man in his thirties or forties with type 1 diabetes. The sequencing sample was made of naive CD4+ T cells from blood. CDR3: CAWRRQENSPLHF. Written as DNA, the CDR3 is TGTGCCTGGAGAAGACAGGAGAATTCACCCCTCCACTTT.